The TCR beta chain described here comes from a study of cytomegalovirus exposure and HLA in healthy donors. About the study: According to later analysis, the same platform produced the approximately 120 validation and 600 to 800 first-cohort repertoires.

On this clone itself: Its antigen remains unknown.

With 4 bases removed from V and 7 bases from J, the gap between germline ends came to 17 bases. The V gene's germline CDR1 is SGHDT and CDR2 YYEEEE. The CDR3 length is 14 residues. The study's findings and limits: Generally TCR sequences proved uncommon, though certain public TCRs appeared in numerous donors.

The method was immunoSEQ multiplex PCR; TCRdb's version includes in-frame clones alone and lacks a portion of them. Counted here are roughly 60,000 clones, about 91% occurring once; the ten biggest clones make up around 1.2%. The source material was PBMCs. This clonotype originated in a woman aged 18-29 years in good health and CMV-seronegative. This rearrangement joins TRBV5-6 to TRBJ1-2; D uncertain. For the CDR3, the DNA is TGTGCCAGCAGCGGCAGCGCTCCCCGAGGTGGCTACACCTTC. Translation gives CASSGSAPRGGYTF.